This TCR beta chain was profiled in a study of T cells in Graves' hyperthyroidism and ophthalmopathy. Regions amplified from RNA transcripts were the TCR beta CDR3 regions. The HTBI primer set served for first-round RT-PCR of the TCR CDR3. TCRdb processed the multiplex PCR reads anew with MiXCR; each CDR3 protein has one entry. The profile shows fewer than 600,000 distinct CDR3 sequences, around 15% of them singletons. This clonotype came up many times. The CDR3 has 13 amino acids. The germline V gene encodes CDR1 LGHDT and CDR2 YNNKEL (reference sequence). The germline V and J ends were trimmed by 4 bases and 7 bases, with 11 bases remaining between them.

This sequence was found in a woman aged 40 to 55 with Graves' hyperthyroidism. The sequencing sample was made of blood. The genes are TRBV3-1 and TRBJ1-5; D is undetermined. CDR3 in DNA: TGTGCCAGCAGCCGGACTAGGCAGCAGCCCCAGCATTTT. Its protein is CASSRTRQQPQHF.